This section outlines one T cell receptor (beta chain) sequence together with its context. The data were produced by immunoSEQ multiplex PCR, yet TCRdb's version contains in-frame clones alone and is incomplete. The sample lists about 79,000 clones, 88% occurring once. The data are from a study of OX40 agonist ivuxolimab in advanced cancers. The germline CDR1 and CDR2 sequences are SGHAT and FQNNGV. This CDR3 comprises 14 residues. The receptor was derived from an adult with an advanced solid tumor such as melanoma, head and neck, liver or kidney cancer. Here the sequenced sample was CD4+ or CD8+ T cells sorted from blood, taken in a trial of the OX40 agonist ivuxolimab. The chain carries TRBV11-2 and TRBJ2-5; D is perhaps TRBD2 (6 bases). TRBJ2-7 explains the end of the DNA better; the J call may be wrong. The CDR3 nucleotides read TGTGCCAGCAGCCAAGGAACGGGGGCCTACGAGCAGTACTTC. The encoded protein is CASSQGTGAYEQYF.